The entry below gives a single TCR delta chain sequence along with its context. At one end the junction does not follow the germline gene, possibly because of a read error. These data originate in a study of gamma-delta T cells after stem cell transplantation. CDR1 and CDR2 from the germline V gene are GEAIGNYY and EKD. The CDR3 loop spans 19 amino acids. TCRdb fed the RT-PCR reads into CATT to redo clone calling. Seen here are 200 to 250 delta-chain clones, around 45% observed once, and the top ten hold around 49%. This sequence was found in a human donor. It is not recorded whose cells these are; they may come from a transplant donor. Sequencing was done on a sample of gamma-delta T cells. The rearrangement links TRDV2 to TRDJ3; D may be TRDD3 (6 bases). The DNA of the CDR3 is TGTGCCTGTGACACCGTGCTGGCCCCGAGCTCCTGGGGCACCCGACAGATGTTTTTC. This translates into CACDTVLAPSSWGTRQMFF.